This TCR beta chain derives from a study of graft-versus-host responses after intestinal transplantation (dated by TCRdb to the early 2020s). The study in broad terms: Multivisceral, liver-intestinal, or isolated intestinal transplants were received by the recipients. A peak of at least 4% donor T cells among recipient peripheral blood mononuclear cells was the definition used for donor T cell macrochimerism. Alloreactive clones were identified by sequencing pre-transplant mixed lymphocyte reaction products and comparing these products with unstimulated pre-transplant donor and recipient T cells. Rather than being sequenced by the commercial service, samples from a few later patients were sequenced in-house on an Illumina MiSeq and processed with MiXCR. The cohort enrolled some 23 intestinal transplant recipients including one retransplant, and a few patients lacking pretransplant specimens were excluded. Every recipient was given anti-thymocyte globulin induction, then maintenance tacrolimus and steroids for about three years. After intestinal transplantation, graft-versus-host and host-versus-graft alloreactive T cell clones in the graft, circulation and bone marrow were tracked using bulk TCR-beta CDR3 sequencing. General findings and caveats noted by the study authors: Patients with donor T cell macrochimerism had high GvH to HvG T cell clonal ratios in their allografts. Peak levels of circulating GvH clones were associated with declines in HvG clones early after transplant. GvH clones were detected in recipient bone marrow, and some of these GvH clones were observed earlier in ileal mucosa or blood, consistent with an intestinal mucosal origin. The relatively low number and heterogeneity of intestinal transplant patients limited the conclusions.

Note on this clone: What this receptor recognizes is not known. No much larger clonotype is one base removed from it; base qualities were not supplied.

The protocol used for the library was the immunoSEQ multiplex PCR assay. For most patients, genomic DNA was isolated using the Qiagen DNeasy Blood and Tissue Kit and was shipped frozen to Adaptive Biotechnologies for TCR sequencing. For most patients, high-throughput TCR-beta CDR3 sequencing of genomic DNA was performed by Adaptive Biotechnologies. For the original study's pipeline: Adaptive's ImmunoSEQ software supplied the TCR sequencing data for about 18 patients, while MiXCR and VDJtools were used to process a few other patients. CD4 versus CD8 sorting errors were corrected by removing sequences found in both subsets at a frequency ratio below 5:1. CDR3 nucleotide sequences shared between donor and recipient were removed because their origin could not be assigned. At least 2-fold expansion over unstimulated cells and a minimum CFSE-low frequency of 0.002% (template counts) or 0.001% (read counts) were required for clones to be classified as alloreactive. Mappable clones were those detected in sequenced pre-transplant spleen, lymph node, or MLR CFSE-low populations of the donor or recipient. Cumulative frequency of alloreactive clones was calculated as a percentage of all sequences weighted by copy number. The source is immuneACCESS, and TCRdb retained only in-frame sequences with V and J called. Part of the clones is not carried over; for the studies checked, unresolved V genes explain less than half of this, and the remainder is unexplained. D and trimming were read from the DNA, whereas the V and J calls and clone size are those reported in that table. The sample yields roughly 100,000 clones; roughly 93% were counted once. 1% to 1.5% of the sample is taken by the ten largest.

Reading the germline V gene (reference sequence) gives CDR1 SEHNR and CDR2 FQNEAQ. V and J are truncated by 5 bases and 6 bases respectively, leaving an intervening sequence of 11 bases. The CDR3 contains 12 residues, cysteine and phenylalanine counted. The DNA shown is the 36-base CDR3, in frame from base 1. The sample's time point, from its label and the paper: cells obtained before transplantation from donor or recipient. CD3+CD4+ and CD3+CD8+ populations were FACS-sorted from unstimulated pre-transplant donor and recipient cells taken from spleen or lymph nodes. The TCR comes from a human donor who received an intestinal transplant. The chain joins TRBV7-9 to TRBJ2-7; the D segment could be TRBD1, given 5 matching bases. The sample consisted of unstimulated CD8+ T cells sorted from spleen or lymph node cells, taken before intestinal transplant. The sequenced DNA: TGTGCCAGCAGCGGCTACAGGCGCGAGCAGTACTTC. Translated, it gives CASSGYRREQYF.